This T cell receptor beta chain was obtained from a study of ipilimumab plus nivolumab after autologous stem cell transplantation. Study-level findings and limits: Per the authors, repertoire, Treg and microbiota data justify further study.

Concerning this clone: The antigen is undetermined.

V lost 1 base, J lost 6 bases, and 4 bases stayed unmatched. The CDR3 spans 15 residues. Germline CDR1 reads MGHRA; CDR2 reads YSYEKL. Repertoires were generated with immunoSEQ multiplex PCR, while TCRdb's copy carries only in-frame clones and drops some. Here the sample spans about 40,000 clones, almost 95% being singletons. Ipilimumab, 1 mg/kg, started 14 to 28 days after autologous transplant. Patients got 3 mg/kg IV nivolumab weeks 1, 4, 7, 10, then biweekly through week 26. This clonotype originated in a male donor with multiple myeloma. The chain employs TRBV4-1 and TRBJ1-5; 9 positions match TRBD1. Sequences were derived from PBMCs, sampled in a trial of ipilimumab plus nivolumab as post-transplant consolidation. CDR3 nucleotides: TGCGCCAGCAGCCAAGGGACAGGGGCAGGTCAGCCCCAGCATTTT. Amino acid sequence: CASSQGTGAGQPQHF.